Listed below are T cell receptor beta chains from one sample, sequenced in a study of T cell responses to AZD1222 COVID-19 vaccine. This table comes from immunoSEQ multiplex PCR, and its TCRdb copy is limited to in-frame clones, with some not included. The sample includes 110,000 or so clones, approximately 90% of them seen just once. The sample here was peripheral blood, taken on day 0 of AZD1222 vaccination. Receptor source: an adult in good health. The CDR3 runs from the conserved cysteine through the conserved F or W. The D gene is left open where the match is weak. Clone size, where shown, is once, few, many, or a class for clones that have expanded.

clone_size,v_call,d_call,j_call,cdr3_aa,cdr3_nt
-,TRBV7-9,-,TRBJ1-5,CASSRTDYSNQPQHF,TGTGCCAGCAGCCGGACAGATTATAGCAATCAGCCCCAGCATTTT
once,TRBV7-8,-,TRBJ2-7,CASSNPDRDEQYF,TGTGCCAGCAGCAACCCGGACAGAGACGAGCAGTACTTC
-,TRBV2,TRBD1,TRBJ1-2,CASSEARGQGLGYTF,TGTGCCAGCAGTGAAGCCCGGGGACAGGGCCTTGGCTACACCTTC
-,TRBV4-1,-,TRBJ2-1,CASRYHNEQFF,TGCGCCAGCAGGTACCACAATGAGCAGTTCTTC
-,TRBV6-5,-,TRBJ1-4,CASRDSATNEKLFF,TGTGCCAGCCGAGACAGTGCAACTAATGAAAAACTGTTTTTT
-,TRBV19,-,TRBJ1-5,CASSMGGGQPQHF,TGTGCCAGTAGTATGGGGGGCGGTCAGCCCCAGCATTTT
-,TRBV6-5,TRBD1,TRBJ2-7,CASSGQGSGEQYF,TGTGCCAGCAGCGGACAGGGATCTGGCGAGCAGTACTTC
once,TRBV7-9,TRBD1,TRBJ1-2,CASSLEGAHGYTF,TGTGCCAGCAGCTTGGAGGGGGCACATGGCTACACCTTC
-,TRBV12-3/TRBV12-4,TRBD1,TRBJ1-1,CASSGRTGSLAFF,TGTGCCAGCAGTGGCCGGACAGGGTCGCTGGCTTTCTTT
-,TRBV11-2,TRBD1,TRBJ2-1,CASSLISGQGHEQFF,TGTGCCAGCAGCTTAATTTCGGGACAGGGTCATGAGCAGTTCTTC
-,TRBV11-2,-,TRBJ1-2,CASSLDLGNYGYTF,TGTGCCAGCAGCTTAGACTTGGGAAACTATGGCTACACCTTC
-,TRBV20-1,-,TRBJ2-5,CSAREETQYF,TGCAGTGCTAGAGAAGAGACCCAGTACTTC
-,TRBV21-1,-,TRBJ1-5,CASSKGTHVRMGRFSGGNQPQHF,TGTGCCAGCAGCAAAGGTACCCACGTGCGGATGGGGCGTTTTTCTGGGGGCAATCAGCCCCAGCATTTT
-,TRBV19,-,TRBJ1-2,CASSIPLDSPYGYTF,TGTGCCAGTAGTATCCCCCTCGACAGTCCCTATGGCTACACCTTC
-,TRBV29-1,-,TRBJ1-5,CSVRGNSNQPQHF,TGCAGCGTTCGAGGAAATAGCAATCAGCCCCAGCATTTT
-,TRBV6-4,-,TRBJ2-3,CASRTRDNTDTQYF,TGTGCCAGCAGAACAAGGGACAACACAGATACGCAGTATTTT
-,TRBV4-3,TRBD1,TRBJ2-7,CASSQLSTGATYEQYF,TGCGCCAGCAGCCAACTCAGCACAGGGGCTACCTACGAGCAGTACTTC
-,TRBV5-4,-,TRBJ2-2,CASSLFGEYTGELFF,TGTGCCAGCAGCTTGTTCGGGGAGTACACCGGGGAGCTGTTTTTT
-,TRBV4-2,-,TRBJ1-1,CASSQEFGSEAFF,TGTGCCAGCAGCCAAGAATTCGGGTCTGAAGCTTTCTTT
-,TRBV18,TRBD1,TRBJ1-2,CASSLSTGATYGYTF,TGTGCCAGCTCACTTTCGACAGGGGCGACCTATGGCTACACCTTC
-,TRBV5-6,-,TRBJ1-2,CASSFPVGGGYTF,TGTGCCAGCAGCTTCCCAGTCGGCGGTGGCTACACCTTC
-,TRBV11-2,TRBD1,TRBJ1-2,CASSLAGQGAGYGYTF,TGTGCCAGCAGCTTAGCGGGACAGGGGGCAGGCTATGGCTACACCTTC
-,TRBV27,-,TRBJ2-1,CASSLSRNEQFF,TGTGCCAGCAGTTTATCCCGGAATGAGCAGTTCTTC
-,TRBV3-1/TRBV3-2,-,TRBJ2-7,CASSQEYPPYEQYF,TGTGCCAGCAGCCAAGAGTATCCACCCTACGAGCAGTACTTC
-,TRBV2,TRBD1,TRBJ2-5,CAGQDRELETQYF,TGTGCCGGCCAGGACAGGGAACTAGAGACCCAGTACTTC
-,TRBV7-2,-,TRBJ1-2,CASSLRQSGYGYTF,TGTGCCAGCAGCTTAAGACAGTCGGGCTATGGCTACACCTTC
once,TRBV5-1,-,TRBJ2-5,CASSLGISAQATQETQYF,TGCGCCAGCAGCTTGGGGATCAGCGCGCAAGCCACTCAAGAGACCCAGTACTTC
-,TRBV11-2,-,TRBJ1-4,CASSLPMVTGKLFF,TGTGCCAGCAGCTTACCCATGGTTACCGGAAAACTGTTTTTT
once,TRBV7-2,TRBD1,TRBJ1-5,CASSLNRLGTGEQPQHF,TGTGCCAGCAGCTTAAACCGCTTAGGGACAGGGGAACAGCCCCAGCATTTT